This note documents a single T cell receptor (beta chain) sequence. Its specificity is not known. Germline-derived CDR1 and CDR2 are LGHNA and YNFKEQ. The trim removed 1 base at V and 6 bases at J, leaving 17 bases unmatched. The CDR3 contains 19 residues. Assay used: immunoSEQ multiplex PCR; TCRdb lists only in-frame clones, some missing. The data contain tens of thousands of clones, 91% of them singletons. This sample was included in a study of OX40 agonist ivuxolimab in advanced cancers. Study-wide results and caveats: At 0.1 to 3.0 mg/kg and by week 6, CD4+ and CD8+ T cells in the blood had expanded clonally.

This sequence joins TRBV4-2 and TRBJ2-3, with 9 bases aligning to TRBD2. The specimen was CD4+ or CD8+ T cells sorted from blood, collected in a trial of the OX40 agonist ivuxolimab. This TCR was recovered from an adult with an advanced solid tumor such as melanoma, head and neck, liver or kidney cancer. The CDR3 nucleotides read TGTGCCAGCAGCCAAGGGGCTTTCGGTAGCGGGAGTTGGGTGGATACGCAGTATTTT. Translating gives CASSQGAFGSGSWVDTQYF.